This T cell receptor beta chain was captured by sequencing in a study of CD8+CD57+ T cells in acquired aplastic anemia. Study in general: Isolated CD4+ and CD8+ cells, once sorted, yielded DNA averaging around 3.1 ug. Whole-study findings and limits: Simpson's diversity of CD8+ cells was not significantly different in patients compared with controls.

This clonotype showed up just once. Antigen specificity is unknown. The CDR3 does not close with the conserved phenylalanine or tryptophan, likely indicating a read error. CDR3 and TCR beta VDJ profiling relied on a genomic DNA template. TCRdb analysed the reads with MiXCR anew, one entry per CDR3 protein. This table holds under 150,000 distinct CDR3 sequences, 41% found once. V was shortened by 5 bases and J by 5 bases, with 15 bases between the two germline ends. Germline loops: CDR1 SGHVS, CDR2 FQNEAQ. CDR3 size: 14 residues. Sequences were obtained from sorted CD4+, CD8+, or CD8+CD57+ T cells (not recorded which) from PBMCs. The J gene is TRBJ1-2, the V gene TRBV7-8, with D possibly matching TRBD1 (6 bases). The sequence came from a human donor in good health, serving as a control. CDR3 residues: CASSRPGAKYGYTL. CDR3 DNA: TGTGCCAGCAGCCGGCCGGGGGCGAAGTATGGCTACACCCTC.